This T cell receptor beta chain was recovered during a study of blood T cell repertoires in COVID-19. Study overall: PBMCs, B-cell-depleted T cells, or T cells provided the cDNA or gDNA that made up the material.

The repertoire was sequenced with immunoSEQ multiplex PCR; TCRdb's copy has only in-frame clones and lacks some. The table lists roughly 200,000 clones, around 86% of them singletons. The CDR3 is 17 residues long. V shed 1 base, J shed 5 bases, and the junction held 12 bases outside the gene matches. Germline CDR1 and CDR2: MGHRA and YSYEKL. Researchers sorted participants into cohorts using their self-reported clinical history. Sequencing was done on a sample of PBMCs or T cells enriched from blood (not recorded which). The chain carries TRBV4-1 and TRBJ1-1, with 8 nucleotides matching TRBD1. The TCR originated in a woman in her thirties or forties in a cohort exposed to, infected with or recovered from COVID-19 (not recorded which). The CDR3 sequence is CASSQGAQGAFGTEAFF. CDR3 in DNA: TGCGCCAGCAGCCAAGGTGCCCAGGGGGCTTTTGGGACTGAAGCTTTCTTT.